This is a list of T cell receptor beta chains from one sample in a study of blood T cell repertoires in COVID-19. Here immunoSEQ multiplex PCR was the method, and the copy in TCRdb shows in-frame clones only, minus some. The data show under 250,000 clones, with about 94% seen just once and 0.7% to 0.85% held by the top ten. Source material: peripheral blood. These receptors all come from a man aged 55 to 69 with COVID-19, enrolled during active disease. The CDR3 runs from the conserved cysteine through the conserved F or W. The D gene is left open where the match is weak. Clone size appears in some rows only: once, few, many, or a class for an expanded clone.

V gene: TRBV5-1; J gene: TRBJ2-1; clone size: once; D gene: TRBD2; CDR3 protein: CASTSIAGGNNEQFF; CDR3 DNA: TGCGCCAGCACCTCAATAGCGGGAGGGAACAATGAGCAGTTCTTC
V gene: TRBV5-4; J gene: TRBJ2-1; clone size: NA; D gene: NA; CDR3 protein: CASRLTGTGEQFF; CDR3 DNA: TGTGCCAGCAGATTAACAGGGACCGGTGAGCAGTTCTTC
V gene: TRBV24-1; J gene: TRBJ1-5; clone size: NA; D gene: NA; CDR3 protein: CATSESGESNQPQHF; CDR3 DNA: TGTGCCACCAGTGAGTCAGGGGAAAGCAATCAGCCCCAGCATTTT
V gene: TRBV6-1; J gene: TRBJ1-1; clone size: NA; D gene: NA; CDR3 protein: CASSEASQGITEAFF; CDR3 DNA: TGTGCCAGCAGTGAAGCAAGCCAGGGGATAACTGAAGCTTTCTTT
V gene: TRBV5-1; J gene: TRBJ2-3; clone size: NA; D gene: TRBD1; CDR3 protein: CASSIAGTGSDTQYF; CDR3 DNA: TGCGCCAGCAGCATCGCCGGGACAGGCTCAGATACGCAGTATTTT
V gene: TRBV5-1; J gene: TRBJ2-1; clone size: NA; D gene: TRBD2; CDR3 protein: CASSLRPSGGAFYNEQFF; CDR3 DNA: TGCGCCAGCAGCCTACGACCTAGCGGGGGGGCATTCTACAATGAGCAGTTCTTC
V gene: TRBV5-5; J gene: TRBJ2-5; clone size: NA; D gene: NA; CDR3 protein: CASSLARGPQETQYF; CDR3 DNA: TGTGCCAGCAGCTTGGCTAGAGGTCCCCAAGAGACCCAGTACTTC
V gene: TRBV4-2; J gene: TRBJ2-1; clone size: once; D gene: TRBD2; CDR3 protein: CASSQGPGTSGDYNEQFF; CDR3 DNA: TGTGCCAGCAGCCAAGGTCCGGGGACTAGCGGGGACTACAATGAGCAGTTCTTC
V gene: TRBV24-1; J gene: TRBJ1-6; clone size: NA; D gene: NA; CDR3 protein: CAMHPVGVISYNSPLHF; CDR3 DNA: TGTGCCATGCACCCTGTCGGTGTGATCTCCTATAATTCACCCCTCCACTTT
V gene: TRBV28; J gene: TRBJ2-5; clone size: NA; D gene: TRBD2; CDR3 protein: CASSWGLSDRSGRAWETQYF; CDR3 DNA: TGTGCCAGCAGTTGGGGGTTATCAGACCGGAGCGGGAGGGCGTGGGAGACCCAGTACTTC
V gene: TRBV3-1/TRBV3-2; J gene: TRBJ1-5; clone size: NA; D gene: TRBD1; CDR3 protein: CASSQDHRGLQPQHF; CDR3 DNA: TGTGCCAGCAGCCAAGATCACAGGGGGCTTCAGCCCCAGCATTTT
V gene: TRBV19; J gene: TRBJ2-1; clone size: NA; D gene: TRBD2; CDR3 protein: CASSLSGTSTFVPYNEQFF; CDR3 DNA: TGTGCCAGTAGTCTTAGCGGGACGTCCACTTTCGTACCCTACAATGAGCAGTTCTTC
V gene: TRBV11-2; J gene: TRBJ2-2; clone size: NA; D gene: NA; CDR3 protein: CASSPGFELFF; CDR3 DNA: TGTGCCAGCAGTCCGGGTTTTGAGCTGTTTTTT
V gene: TRBV23-1; J gene: TRBJ2-7; clone size: NA; D gene: NA; CDR3 protein: CASGRGVYEQYF; CDR3 DNA: TGCGCCAGCGGCAGGGGAGTTTACGAGCAGTACTTC
V gene: TRBV10-3; J gene: TRBJ2-1; clone size: NA; D gene: TRBD1; CDR3 protein: CAISESGQGGTYEQFF; CDR3 DNA: TGTGCCATCAGTGAGTCTGGACAGGGCGGCACTTATGAGCAGTTCTTC
V gene: TRBV30; J gene: TRBJ2-7; clone size: NA; D gene: NA; CDR3 protein: CAWSEVGISYEQYF; CDR3 DNA: TGTGCCTGGAGTGAGGTCGGGATCTCCTACGAGCAGTACTTC
V gene: TRBV5-1; J gene: TRBJ2-5; clone size: NA; D gene: TRBD1; CDR3 protein: CASSLSGGQETQYF; CDR3 DNA: TGCGCCAGCAGCTTATCAGGGGGCCAAGAGACCCAGTACTTC
V gene: TRBV7-3; J gene: TRBJ2-1; clone size: NA; D gene: NA; CDR3 protein: CASSLTGGSYNEQFF; CDR3 DNA: TGTGCCAGCAGCTTAACCGGGGGCTCCTACAATGAGCAGTTCTTC
V gene: TRBV4-1; J gene: TRBJ2-7; clone size: NA; D gene: NA; CDR3 protein: CASSQDRERLEQYF; CDR3 DNA: TGCGCCAGCAGCCAAGATCGGGAGCGTCTCGAGCAGTACTTC
V gene: TRBV7-8; J gene: TRBJ2-7; clone size: NA; D gene: TRBD1; CDR3 protein: CASSSTGTGAYEQYF; CDR3 DNA: TGTGCCAGCAGCTCAACCGGGACAGGGGCTTACGAGCAGTACTTC
V gene: TRBV6-4; J gene: TRBJ2-2; clone size: NA; D gene: NA; CDR3 protein: CASSDFGAGRVAGELFF; CDR3 DNA: TGTGCCAGCAGTGACTTTGGGGCAGGGCGCGTGGCCGGGGAGCTGTTTTTT
V gene: TRBV7-8; J gene: TRBJ1-1; clone size: NA; D gene: NA; CDR3 protein: CASSLARGSTEAFF; CDR3 DNA: TGTGCCAGCAGCTTAGCCCGGGGGAGCACTGAAGCTTTCTTT
V gene: TRBV5-1; J gene: TRBJ2-2; clone size: NA; D gene: NA; CDR3 protein: CASSLAGSWTGELFF; CDR3 DNA: TGCGCCAGCAGCTTGGCCGGGTCATGGACCGGGGAGCTGTTTTTT
V gene: TRBV19; J gene: TRBJ2-3; clone size: NA; D gene: TRBD2; CDR3 protein: CASGSSGSSDTQYF; CDR3 DNA: TGTGCCAGCGGAAGTAGCGGGAGTTCAGATACGCAGTATTTT
V gene: TRBV19; J gene: TRBJ1-2; clone size: NA; D gene: NA; CDR3 protein: CASSSTPGPRGYTF; CDR3 DNA: TGTGCCAGTAGTTCAACACCGGGTCCGAGAGGCTACACCTTC
V gene: TRBV14; J gene: TRBJ1-6; clone size: NA; D gene: TRBD1; CDR3 protein: CASRGQRYSPLHF; CDR3 DNA: TGTGCCAGCAGGGGACAGCGATATTCACCCCTCCACTTT
V gene: TRBV28; J gene: TRBJ1-6; clone size: NA; D gene: TRBD1; CDR3 protein: CASSDRVRQSPLHF; CDR3 DNA: TGTGCCAGCAGCGACAGGGTCCGGCAGTCACCCCTCCACTTT
V gene: TRBV7-8; J gene: TRBJ2-1; clone size: NA; D gene: TRBD2; CDR3 protein: CASEKGLAGLSSYNEQFF; CDR3 DNA: TGTGCCAGCGAAAAGGGACTAGCGGGATTGAGCTCCTACAATGAGCAGTTCTTC
V gene: TRBV9; J gene: TRBJ2-1; clone size: NA; D gene: TRBD2; CDR3 protein: CASSEGLADYNEQFF; CDR3 DNA: TGTGCCAGCAGCGAGGGACTAGCGGACTACAATGAGCAGTTCTTC
V gene: TRBV3-1/TRBV3-2; J gene: TRBJ2-4; clone size: NA; D gene: TRBD2; CDR3 protein: CASRGTSGKNIQYF; CDR3 DNA: TGTGCCAGCAGGGGGACTAGCGGAAAAAACATTCAGTACTTC
V gene: TRBV4-1; J gene: TRBJ1-6; clone size: NA; D gene: NA; CDR3 protein: CASSQEPTGLGSPLHF; CDR3 DNA: TGCGCCAGCAGCCAAGAACCCACAGGGTTAGGGTCACCCCTCCACTTT
V gene: TRBV28; J gene: TRBJ2-7; clone size: NA; D gene: TRBD1; CDR3 protein: CASSLTGGTGAYEQYF; CDR3 DNA: TGTGCCAGCAGTTTAACGGGCGGGACAGGAGCCTACGAGCAGTACTTC
V gene: TRBV29-1; J gene: TRBJ2-4; clone size: NA; D gene: NA; CDR3 protein: CSVPMGPYNIQYF; CDR3 DNA: TGCAGCGTCCCGATGGGGCCCTATAACATTCAGTACTTC
V gene: TRBV5-5; J gene: TRBJ1-5; clone size: NA; D gene: NA; CDR3 protein: CASSPAASSNQPQHF; CDR3 DNA: TGTGCCAGCAGCCCCGCGGCTAGTAGCAATCAGCCCCAGCATTTT
V gene: TRBV7-9; J gene: TRBJ1-1; clone size: NA; D gene: TRBD1; CDR3 protein: CASSLLALQGSLNTEAFF; CDR3 DNA: TGTGCCAGCAGCTTACTGGCACTACAGGGGTCCTTGAACACTGAAGCTTTCTTT